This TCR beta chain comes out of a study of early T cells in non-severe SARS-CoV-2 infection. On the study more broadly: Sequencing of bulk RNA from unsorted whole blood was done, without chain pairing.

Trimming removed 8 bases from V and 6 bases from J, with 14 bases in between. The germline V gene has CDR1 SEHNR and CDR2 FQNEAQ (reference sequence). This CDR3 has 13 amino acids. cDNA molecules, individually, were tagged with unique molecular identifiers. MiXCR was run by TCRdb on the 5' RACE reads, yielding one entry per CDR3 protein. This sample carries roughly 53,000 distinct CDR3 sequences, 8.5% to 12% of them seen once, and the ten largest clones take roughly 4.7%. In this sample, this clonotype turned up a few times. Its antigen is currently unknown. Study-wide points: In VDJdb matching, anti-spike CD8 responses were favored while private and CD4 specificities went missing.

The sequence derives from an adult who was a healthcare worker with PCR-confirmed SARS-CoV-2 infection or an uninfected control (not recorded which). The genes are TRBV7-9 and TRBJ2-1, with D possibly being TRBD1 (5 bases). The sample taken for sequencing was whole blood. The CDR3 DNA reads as TGTGCCAGCCGACAAGGGGTCGCCAATGAGCAGTTCTTC. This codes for CASRQGVANEQFF.